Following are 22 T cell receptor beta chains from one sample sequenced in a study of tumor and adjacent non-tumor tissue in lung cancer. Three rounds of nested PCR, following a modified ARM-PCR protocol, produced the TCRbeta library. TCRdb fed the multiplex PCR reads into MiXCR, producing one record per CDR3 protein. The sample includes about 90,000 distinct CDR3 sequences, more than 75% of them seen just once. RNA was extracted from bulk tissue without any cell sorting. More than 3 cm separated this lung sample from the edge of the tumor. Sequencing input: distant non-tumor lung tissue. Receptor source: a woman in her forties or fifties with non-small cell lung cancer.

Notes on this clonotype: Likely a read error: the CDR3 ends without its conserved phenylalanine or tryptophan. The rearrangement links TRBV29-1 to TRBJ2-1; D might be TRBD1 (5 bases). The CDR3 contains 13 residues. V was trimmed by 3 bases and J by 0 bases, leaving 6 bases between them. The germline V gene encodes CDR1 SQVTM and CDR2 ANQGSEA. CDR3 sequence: CSVDDSSYNEQFY. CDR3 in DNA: TGCAGCGTTGACGACAGCTCCTACAATGAGCAGTTCTAT.

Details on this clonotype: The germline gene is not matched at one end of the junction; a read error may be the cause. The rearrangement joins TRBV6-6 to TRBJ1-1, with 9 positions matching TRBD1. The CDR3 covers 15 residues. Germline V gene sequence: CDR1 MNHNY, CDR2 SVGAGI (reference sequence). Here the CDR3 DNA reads TGTGCTAGCAGATCCCCGACAGGGGGTAACACTGAAGCTTTCTTT. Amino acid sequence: CASRSPTGGNTEAFF.

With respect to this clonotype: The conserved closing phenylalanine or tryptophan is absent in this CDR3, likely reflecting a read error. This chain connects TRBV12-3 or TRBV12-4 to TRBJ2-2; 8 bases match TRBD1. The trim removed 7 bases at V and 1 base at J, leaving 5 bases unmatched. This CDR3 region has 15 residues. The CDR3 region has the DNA TGTGCCAGCAACTGGGACAGGCTGAACACCGGGGAGCTGTTTTTA. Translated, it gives CASNWDRLNTGELFL.

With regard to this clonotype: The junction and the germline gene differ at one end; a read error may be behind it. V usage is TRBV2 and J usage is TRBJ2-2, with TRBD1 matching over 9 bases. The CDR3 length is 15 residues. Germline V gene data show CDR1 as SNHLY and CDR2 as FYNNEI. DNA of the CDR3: TGTGCCACCAGTGAATGGGGGACAGGGACCGGGGAGCTGTTTTTT. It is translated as CATSEWGTGTGELFF.

The CDR3: CASTYVGYTEAFF. The CDR3 DNA sequence: TGTGCCAGCACCTATGTCGGGTACACTGAAGCTTTCTTT. The gene calls are TRBV7-9 and TRBJ1-1; no clear D gene. CDR3 length: 13 residues. Germline CDR1 SEHNR, CDR2 FQNEAQ (reference sequence). Between the trimmed V and J ends, which lost 7 bases and 3 bases, there was a span of 12 bases.

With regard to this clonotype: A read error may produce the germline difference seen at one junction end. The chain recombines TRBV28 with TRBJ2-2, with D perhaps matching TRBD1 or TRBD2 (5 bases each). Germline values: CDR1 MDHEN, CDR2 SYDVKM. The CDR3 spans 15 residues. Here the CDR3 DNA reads TGTGCCAGCAAAGAGGACATGGGGCGAACCGGGGAGCTATTTTTT. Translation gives CASKEDMGRTGELFF.

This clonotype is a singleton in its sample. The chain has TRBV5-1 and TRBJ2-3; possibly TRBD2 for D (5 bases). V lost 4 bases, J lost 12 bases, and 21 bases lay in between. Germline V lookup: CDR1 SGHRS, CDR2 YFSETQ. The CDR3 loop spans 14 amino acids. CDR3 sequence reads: CASSPSAGTDIQYF. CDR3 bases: TGCGCCAGCAGCCCATCGGCGGGCACAGATATTCAGTATTTT. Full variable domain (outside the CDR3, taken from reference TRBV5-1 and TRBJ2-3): KAGVTQTPRYLIKTRGQQVTLSCSPISGHRSVSWYQQTPGQGLQFLFEYFSETQRNKGNFPGRFSGRQFSNSRSEMNVSTLELGDSALYLCASSPSAGTDIQYFGPGTRLTVL.

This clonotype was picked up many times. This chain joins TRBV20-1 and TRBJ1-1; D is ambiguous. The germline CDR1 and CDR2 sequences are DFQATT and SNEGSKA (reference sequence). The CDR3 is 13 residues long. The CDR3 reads CRSGLSMNTEAFF. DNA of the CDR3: TGCAGATCTGGTCTCTCCATGAACACTGAAGCTTTCTTT.

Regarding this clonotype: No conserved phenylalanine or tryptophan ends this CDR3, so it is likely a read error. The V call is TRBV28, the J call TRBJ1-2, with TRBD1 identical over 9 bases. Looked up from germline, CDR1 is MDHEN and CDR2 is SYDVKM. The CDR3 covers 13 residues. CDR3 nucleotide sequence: TGTGCTAGCGGTTCCGGACAGGGGTCTGGCTACACCTTA. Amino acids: CASGSGQGSGYTL.

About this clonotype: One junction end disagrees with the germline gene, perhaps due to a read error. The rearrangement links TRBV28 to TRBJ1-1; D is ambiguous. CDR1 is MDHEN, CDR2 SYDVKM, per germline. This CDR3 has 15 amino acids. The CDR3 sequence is CASGSAMEGNTEAIF. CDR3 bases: TGTGCCAGCGGTTCCGCTATGGAAGGGAACACTGAAGCTATCTTT.

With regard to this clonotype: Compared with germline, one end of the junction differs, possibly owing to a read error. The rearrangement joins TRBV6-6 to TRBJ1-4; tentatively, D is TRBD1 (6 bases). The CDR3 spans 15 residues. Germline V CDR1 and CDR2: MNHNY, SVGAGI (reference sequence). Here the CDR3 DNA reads TGTGCCTGCAGTTACTCTGGCAGGCAGGGGGAAAAACTGTTTTTT. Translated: CACSYSGRQGEKLFF.

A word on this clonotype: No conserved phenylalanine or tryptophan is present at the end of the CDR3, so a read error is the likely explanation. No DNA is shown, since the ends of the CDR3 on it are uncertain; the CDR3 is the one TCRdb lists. CDR3 in amino acids: CASRTGLYSPLHL. V gene TRBV12-3 or TRBV12-4 combines with J gene TRBJ1-6; the DNA was not compared with TRBD1, the D call given in the table. The CDR3 has 13 amino acids, counting both end residues.

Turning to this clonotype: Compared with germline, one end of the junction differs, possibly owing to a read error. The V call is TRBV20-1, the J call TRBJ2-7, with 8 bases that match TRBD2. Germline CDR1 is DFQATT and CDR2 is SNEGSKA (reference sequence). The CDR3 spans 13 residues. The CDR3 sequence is CNANSGNSYEEYF. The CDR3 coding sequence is TGCAATGCTAATAGCGGGAACTCCTACGAGGAGTACTTC.

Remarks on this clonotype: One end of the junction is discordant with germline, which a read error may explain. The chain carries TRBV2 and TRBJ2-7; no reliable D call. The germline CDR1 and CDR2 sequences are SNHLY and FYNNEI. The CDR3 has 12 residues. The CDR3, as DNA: TGTCCCAGCAGTGCTGGTCTCTACGAGCAGTATTTC. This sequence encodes CPSSAGLYEQYF.

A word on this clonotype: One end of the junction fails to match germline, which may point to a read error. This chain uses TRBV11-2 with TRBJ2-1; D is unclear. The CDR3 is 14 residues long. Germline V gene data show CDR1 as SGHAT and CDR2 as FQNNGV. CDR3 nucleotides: TGTGCCAGTACCGTTACCGGTATCTACGATGAGCAGTTCTTC. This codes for CASTVTGIYDEQFF.

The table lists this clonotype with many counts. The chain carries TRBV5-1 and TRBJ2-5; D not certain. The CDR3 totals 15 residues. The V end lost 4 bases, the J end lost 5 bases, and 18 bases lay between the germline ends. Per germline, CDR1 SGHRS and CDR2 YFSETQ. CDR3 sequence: CASSQGGSKWETQYF. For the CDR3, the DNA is TGCGCCAGCAGCCAAGGTGGAAGTAAGTGGGAGACCCAGTACTTC.

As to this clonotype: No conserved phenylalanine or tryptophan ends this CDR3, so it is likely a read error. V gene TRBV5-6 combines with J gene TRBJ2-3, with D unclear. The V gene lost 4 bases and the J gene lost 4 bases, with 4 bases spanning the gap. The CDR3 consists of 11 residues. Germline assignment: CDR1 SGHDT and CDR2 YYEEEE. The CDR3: CASSVADTQYC. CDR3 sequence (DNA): TGTGCCAGCAGCGTGGCAGATACGCAGTATTGC.

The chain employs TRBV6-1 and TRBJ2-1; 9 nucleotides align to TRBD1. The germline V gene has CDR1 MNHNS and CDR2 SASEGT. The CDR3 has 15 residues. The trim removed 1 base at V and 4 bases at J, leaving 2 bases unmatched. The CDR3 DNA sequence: TGTGCCAGCAGTGAAGGGGACAGGGTTTACAATGAGCAGTTCTTC. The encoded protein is CASSEGDRVYNEQFF.

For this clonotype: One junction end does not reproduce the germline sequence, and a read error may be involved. CDR3 nucleotide sequence: TGCACCAGCAGGGGGGACAGAGGATACACCGGGGAGCTGTTTTTC. Encoded protein: CTSRGDRGYTGELFF. This rearrangement joins TRBV5-1 to TRBJ2-2, with D possibly being TRBD1 (7 bases). CDR1 and CDR2 from the germline V gene are SGHRS and YFSETQ. The CDR3 extends over 15 amino acids.

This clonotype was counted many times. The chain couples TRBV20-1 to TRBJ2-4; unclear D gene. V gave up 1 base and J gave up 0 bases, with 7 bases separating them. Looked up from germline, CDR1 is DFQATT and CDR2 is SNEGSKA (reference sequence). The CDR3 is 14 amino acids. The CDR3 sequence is CSARASLAKNIQYF. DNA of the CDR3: TGCAGTGCTAGAGCGAGCCTAGCCAAAAACATTCAGTACTTC.

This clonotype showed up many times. This CDR3 is CASSSGHEQYF. Written as DNA, the CDR3 is TGTGCCAGCAGCTCGGGGCACGAGCAGTACTTC. The chain recombines TRBV28 with TRBJ2-7; the D call may be TRBD1 or TRBD2 (5 bases each). Germline CDR1 MDHEN, CDR2 SYDVKM. Trimming cost V 6 bases and J 5 bases, with 8 bases left between them. This CDR3 comprises 11 residues.

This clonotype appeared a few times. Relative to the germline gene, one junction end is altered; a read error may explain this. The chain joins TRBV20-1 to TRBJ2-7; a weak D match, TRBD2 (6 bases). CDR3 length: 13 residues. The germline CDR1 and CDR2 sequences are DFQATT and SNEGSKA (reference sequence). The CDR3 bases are TGCAGTGCTAGGGAGAGGGACTCCTACGAGCAGCACTTC. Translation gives CSARERDSYEQHF.